Many counts were recorded for the clone carrying this T cell receptor beta chain. TCRdb re-called the 5' RACE reads through MiXCR, storing one row per CDR3 protein. The data contain around 110,000 distinct CDR3 sequences, 12% of them singletons. The source of the sample is a study of spatial heterogeneity in lung cancer. Looking at the study overall: The donors were approximately 70 patients with non-small cell lung cancer that was early-stage and untreated. The study sequenced follow-up PBMC samples when they were available, at a median of approximately 2 years after resection.

Unmatched junction bases numbered 7, after V lost 3 bases and J lost 4 bases. Germline V gene sequence: CDR1 SGDLS, CDR2 YYNGEE. This CDR3 comprises 15 residues. Time point of the sample: blood at routine non-recurrence follow-up after resection. Without sorting, whole RNA was sequenced from tumor, nontumor lung or frozen PBMC. The chain is built from TRBV9 and TRBJ2-5; the match to TRBD1 covers 9 bases. The clonotype comes from a male donor with early-stage non-small cell lung cancer. Sample: PBMCs, taken at follow-up. CDR3 sequence reads: CASSEGTGLRETQYF. CDR3 sequence (DNA): TGTGCCAGCAGCGAGGGGACAGGGCTCCGAGAGACCCAGTACTTC.